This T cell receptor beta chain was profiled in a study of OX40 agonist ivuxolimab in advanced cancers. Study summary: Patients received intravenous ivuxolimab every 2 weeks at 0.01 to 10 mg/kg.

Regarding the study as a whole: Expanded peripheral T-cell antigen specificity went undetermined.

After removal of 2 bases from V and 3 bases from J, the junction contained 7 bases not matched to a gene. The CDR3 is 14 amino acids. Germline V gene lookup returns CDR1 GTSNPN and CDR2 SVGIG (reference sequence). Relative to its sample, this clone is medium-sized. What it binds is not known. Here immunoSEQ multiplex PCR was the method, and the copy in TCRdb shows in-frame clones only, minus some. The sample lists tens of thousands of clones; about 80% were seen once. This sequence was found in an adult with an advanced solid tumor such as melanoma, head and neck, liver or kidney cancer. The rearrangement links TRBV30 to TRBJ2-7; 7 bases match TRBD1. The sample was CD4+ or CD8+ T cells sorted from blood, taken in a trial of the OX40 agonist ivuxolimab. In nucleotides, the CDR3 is TGTGCCTGGAGTAGTCGGGACAGTGGCTACGAGCAGTACTTC. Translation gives CAWSSRDSGYEQYF. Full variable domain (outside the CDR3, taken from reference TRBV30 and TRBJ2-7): SQTIHQWPATLVQPVGSPLSLECTVEGTSNPNLYWYRQAAGRGLQLLFYSVGIGQISSEVPQNLSASRPQDRQFILSSKKLLLSDSGFYLCAWSSRDSGYEQYFGPGTRLTVT.